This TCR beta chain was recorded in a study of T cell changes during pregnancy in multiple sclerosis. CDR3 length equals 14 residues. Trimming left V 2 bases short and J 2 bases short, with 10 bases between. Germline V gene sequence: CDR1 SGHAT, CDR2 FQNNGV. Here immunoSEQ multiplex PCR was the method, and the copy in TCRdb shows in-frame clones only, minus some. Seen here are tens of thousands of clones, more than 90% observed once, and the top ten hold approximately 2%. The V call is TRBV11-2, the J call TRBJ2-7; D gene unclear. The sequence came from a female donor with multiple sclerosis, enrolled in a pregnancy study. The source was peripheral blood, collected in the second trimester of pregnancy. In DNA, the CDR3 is TGTGCCAGCAGCTTATACACGAAAACCTACGAGCAGTACTTC. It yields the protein CASSLYTKTYEQYF.